The 21 T cell receptor beta chains below come from one sample, sequenced in a study of T cells in Graves' hyperthyroidism and ophthalmopathy. Regions amplified from RNA transcripts were the TCR beta CDR3 regions. An initial round of RT-PCR targeting the TCR CDR3 relied on the HTBI primer set. TCRdb re-derived calls from the multiplex PCR reads in MiXCR, one entry per CDR3 protein. Altogether roughly 660,000 distinct CDR3 sequences are present, roughly 17% being singletons, with the ten largest covering roughly 16%. The specimen was blood. Receptor source: a man between 45 and 60 years old with Graves' hyperthyroidism.

This clonotype was counted many times. The chain is built from TRBV6-2 or TRBV6-3 and TRBJ2-5; D perhaps matches TRBD1 (6 bases). The germline V gene has CDR1 MNHEY and CDR2 SVGEGT. This CDR3 region has 16 residues. Between the trimmed V and J ends, which lost 0 bases and 5 bases, there was a span of 16 bases. In nucleotides, the CDR3 is TGTGCCAGCAGTTACTCAGGGGGACCCCAGGGCGAGACCCAGTACTTC. Amino acid sequence: CASSYSGGPQGETQYF.

With regard to this clonotype: This sequence may be a read error, since a much larger clone differs from it by one base. As the CDR3 is not closed by the conserved phenylalanine or tryptophan, this likely results from a read error. The rearrangement uses TRBV12-3 or TRBV12-4 and TRBJ2-7, with D perhaps assigned TRBD1 or TRBD2 (5 bases each). The V gene lost 3 bases and the J gene lost 5 bases, with 20 bases spanning the gap. The CDR3 covers 16 residues. The CDR3 region is CASSFAVFGGFDEQYL. For the CDR3, the DNA is TGTGCCAGCAGTTTCGCAGTTTTTGGGGGTTTCGACGAGCAGTACCTC.

The V gene is TRBV6-5, the J gene TRBJ2-1; TRBD2 matches 11 bases. The ends lost 6 bases at V and 7 bases at J; junction bases unmatched: 5. Germline CDR1 and CDR2: MNHEY and SVGAGI. This CDR3 comprises 14 residues. The CDR3 region has the DNA TGTGCCAGCAGATTAGCGGGAGGGGCAAATGAGCAGTTCTTC. Its protein is CASRLAGGANEQFF.

This clonotype was found many times. This sequence joins TRBV10-3 and TRBJ2-7; D is unclear. Germline CDR1 is ENHRY and CDR2 is SYGVKD. CDR3 length: 14 residues. V lost 1 base, J lost 5 bases, and 12 bases lay in between. CDR3 amino acids: CAISEYGVSHEQYF. The CDR3 DNA follows: TGTGCCATCAGTGAGTACGGAGTTTCCCACGAGCAGTACTTC.

The table lists this clonotype with many counts. The gene calls are TRBV28 and TRBJ2-7; 13 positions agree with TRBD2. Germline CDR1 reads MDHEN; CDR2 reads SYDVKM. V lost 6 bases and J lost 7; bases outside the gene matches: 9. CDR3 size: 15 residues. CDR3 protein: CASRVLAGGPREQYF. The DNA for the CDR3 is TGTGCCAGCAGGGTACTAGCGGGAGGGCCTAGGGAGCAGTACTTC.

This clonotype was found a few times. The chain employs TRBV29-1 and TRBJ2-1; 10 bases align to TRBD1. V was clipped by 6 bases and J by 7 bases; unmatched bases: 9. This CDR3 has 14 residues. Germline V gene data show CDR1 as SQVTM and CDR2 as ANQGSEA. The CDR3 loop reads CSVRQGAIGNEQFF. As DNA, the CDR3 is TGCAGCGTAAGACAGGGGGCCATAGGAAATGAGCAGTTCTTC.

The table lists this clonotype with a few counts. This chain links TRBV28 with TRBJ2-3; D unresolved. The CDR3 spans 16 residues. Germline-derived CDR1 and CDR2 are MDHEN and SYDVKM. V was trimmed by 7 bases and J by 2 bases, leaving 19 bases between them. CDR3 nucleotides: TGTGCCAGCAATAACCCCCCTTGGCACCACACAGATACGCAGTATTTT. It yields the protein CASNNPPWHHTDTQYF.

This clonotype turned up a few times. The rearrangement links TRBV28 to TRBJ2-5; D might be TRBD2 (6 bases). This CDR3 is built from 14 residues. Trimming stripped 5 bases from V and 4 bases from J, with 14 bases between. Per the germline V gene, CDR1 is MDHEN and CDR2 is SYDVKM. CDR3 sequence (DNA): TGTGCCAGCAGTATGACTAGTCTGTCAGAGACCCAGTACTTC. Translating it yields CASSMTSLSETQYF.

In this sample, this clonotype turned up a few times. The V call is TRBV10-2, the J call TRBJ1-3, with D possibly being TRBD1 (6 bases). Trimming cost V 6 bases and J 8 bases, with 17 bases left between them. This CDR3 region has 14 residues. Germline V CDR1 and CDR2: WSHSY, SAAADI. The CDR3 sequence is CASRPRGFSDTIYF. CDR3 DNA: TGCGCCAGCAGACCGAGGGGGTTCTCGGACACCATATATTTT.

This clonotype was found many times. The chain couples TRBV28 to TRBJ2-1; TRBD2 aligns across 8 bases. Losses at the gene ends were 3 bases for V and 4 bases for J; bases not matched to a gene: 14. The CDR3 is made up of 18 amino acids. Germline assignment: CDR1 MDHEN and CDR2 SYDVKM. The CDR3 spells CASSFGTRSWLRYNEQFF. The CDR3 DNA is TGTGCCAGCAGTTTTGGGACTAGGTCGTGGTTGAGGTACAATGAGCAGTTCTTC.

This chain links TRBV28 with TRBJ2-2, with 9 bases fitting TRBD1. Per the germline V gene, CDR1 is MDHEN and CDR2 is SYDVKM. This CDR3 has 16 amino acids. J gave up 5 bases and V 6 bases, and 10 bases lay outside the gene matches. The DNA of the CDR3 is TGTGCCAGCAGAATAGAACAGGGGGCGCGTACCGGGGAGCTGTTTTTT. Translating gives CASRIEQGARTGELFF.

The chain carries TRBV18 and TRBJ2-7; no clear D gene. Germline lookup yields CDR1 KGHSH and CDR2 LQKENI. V was trimmed by 5 bases and J by 2 bases, leaving 13 bases between them. The CDR3 length is 14 residues. The CDR3 protein is CASSNAAWTYEQYF. The CDR3 region has the DNA TGTGCCAGCTCAAACGCGGCTTGGACCTACGAGCAGTACTTC.

The chain employs TRBV29-1 and TRBJ1-1; maybe TRBD1 (6 bases). The germline CDR1 and CDR2 sequences are SQVTM and ANQGSEA. The CDR3 sequence is 11 residues long. Trimming took 2 bases from V and 10 from J, leaving 11 bases between them. The CDR3 sequence is CSVERDIAAFF. As DNA, the CDR3 is TGCAGCGTTGAAAGGGACATCGCAGCTTTCTTT. Combining the CDR3 with reference TRBV29-1 and TRBJ1-1 gives the whole variable domain SAVISQKPSRDICQRGTSLTIQCQVDSQVTMMFWYRQQPGQSLTLIATANQGSEATYESGFVIDKFPISRPNLTFSTLTVSNMSPEDSSIYLCSVERDIAAFFGQGTRLTVV.

This chain joins TRBV6-5 and TRBJ1-5, with D tentatively TRBD1 (5 bases). Germline CDR1 and CDR2: MNHEY and SVGAGI. Trimming took off 3 bases at V and 4 bases at J, with 22 bases between the two ends. The CDR3 has 18 amino acids. CDR3 sequence: CASSYNQGDYSANQPQHF. DNA of the CDR3: TGTGCCAGCAGTTATAACCAAGGGGACTACTCGGCGAATCAGCCCCAGCATTTT.

V usage is TRBV6-1 and J usage is TRBJ1-1, with a weak D call TRBD1 (5 bases). With 7 bases removed from V and 4 bases from J, the gap between germline ends came to 13 bases. The CDR3 is 13 residues long. Per the germline V gene, CDR1 is MNHNS and CDR2 is SASEGT. The CDR3 DNA sequence: TGTGCCAGCACCGCTAGTGGGGCCACTGAAGCTTTCTTT. Its protein is CASTASGATEAFF.

This clonotype appeared a few times. The chain employs TRBV20-1 and TRBJ1-5; the D is unclear. The CDR3 has 12 amino acids. Germline assignment: CDR1 DFQATT and CDR2 SNEGSKA (reference sequence). Trimming cost V 6 bases and J 1 base, with 7 bases left between them. Written as DNA, the CDR3 is TGCAGTGCCCAACAGAGCAATCAGCCCCAGCATTTT. It specifies CSAQQSNQPQHF.

A word on this clonotype: Since a much larger clone is just one base distant, this may be a read error. The CDR3 does not end in the conserved phenylalanine or tryptophan, so this is likely a read error. The chain is built from TRBV11-2 and TRBJ2-3; possibly TRBD2 for D (6 bases). CDR1 is SGHAT, CDR2 FQNNGV, per germline. The CDR3 covers 16 residues. V was shortened by 6 bases and J by 2 bases, with 18 bases between the two germline ends. CDR3 sequence (DNA): TGTGCCAGCAGAGACATCCGAGGGAGGCTCACAGATACGCAGTATTCT. Amino acids: CASRDIRGRLTDTQYS.

The chain carries TRBV12-3 or TRBV12-4 and TRBJ2-1, with no clear D. The germline V and J ends were trimmed by 1 base and 6 bases, with 13 bases remaining between them. CDR3 length: 15 residues. In DNA form, the CDR3 reads TGTGCCAGCAGTTTAGTGGGCCCGGTATTCAATGAGCAGTTCTTC. Protein product: CASSLVGPVFNEQFF.

This clonotype was picked up many times. The chain employs TRBV7-9 and TRBJ2-5; TRBD2 matches at 9 bases. Trimming cost V 4 bases and J 5 bases; bases outside gene matches: 8. This CDR3 has 15 residues. Germline V gives CDR1 SEHNR, CDR2 FQNEAQ (reference sequence). DNA for the CDR3: TGTGCCAGCAGCTCAGATTGGACTAGCGTGGAGACCCAGTACTTC. Translating it yields CASSSDWTSVETQYF.

This clonotype was picked up many times. The chain combines TRBV30 with TRBJ2-1; D is undetermined. Trimming took off 5 bases at V and 9 bases at J, with 20 bases between the two ends. The CDR3 extends over 14 amino acids. Germline loops: CDR1 GTSNPN, CDR2 SVGIG (reference sequence). CDR3 sequence reads: CAWDGDEPSGEQFF. The CDR3 DNA reads TGTGCCTGGGATGGGGATGAGCCTTCCGGTGAGCAGTTCTTC.

The rearrangement links TRBV4-3 to TRBJ2-5, with 7 bases aligning to TRBD1. The V gene end was trimmed by 1 base and the J gene end by 4 bases; junction bases not matched to a gene: 6. The CDR3 length is 15 residues. Germline V gene sequence: CDR1 LGHNA, CDR2 YSLEER. CDR3 sequence reads: CASSQGQGRTETQYF. The CDR3 DNA is TGCGCCAGCAGCCAAGGACAGGGTAGAACAGAGACCCAGTACTTC.